The present entry profiles one TCR beta chain with its context. The antigen remains unidentified. These data come from a study of radiotherapy plus CTLA-4 blockade in lung cancer. Study-wide results and caveats: In blood, TCR clones derived from the tumor expanded after radiotherapy plus ipilimumab.

Generated by immunoSEQ multiplex PCR, the TCRdb table keeps only in-frame clones and is missing some. The profile covers about 73,000 clones, with roughly 91% appearing a single time and over 35% taken by the ten largest. CDR1 SGHAT and CDR2 FQNNGV come from the germline V gene. The CDR3 loop spans 16 amino acids. Trimming shortened V by 3 bases and J by 0 bases, and 12 bases separated the two germline ends. The material was peripheral blood, obtained from a patient treated with radiotherapy plus ipilimumab. V usage is TRBV11-2 and J usage is TRBJ1-5, with D maybe TRBD1 (6 bases). The receptor comes from a human donor with non-small cell lung cancer that progressed on radiotherapy plus ipilimumab. As DNA, the CDR3 is TGTGCCAGCAGCTTTGACAGGATATATAGCAATCAGCCCCAGCATTTT. Translating it yields CASSFDRIYSNQPQHF.